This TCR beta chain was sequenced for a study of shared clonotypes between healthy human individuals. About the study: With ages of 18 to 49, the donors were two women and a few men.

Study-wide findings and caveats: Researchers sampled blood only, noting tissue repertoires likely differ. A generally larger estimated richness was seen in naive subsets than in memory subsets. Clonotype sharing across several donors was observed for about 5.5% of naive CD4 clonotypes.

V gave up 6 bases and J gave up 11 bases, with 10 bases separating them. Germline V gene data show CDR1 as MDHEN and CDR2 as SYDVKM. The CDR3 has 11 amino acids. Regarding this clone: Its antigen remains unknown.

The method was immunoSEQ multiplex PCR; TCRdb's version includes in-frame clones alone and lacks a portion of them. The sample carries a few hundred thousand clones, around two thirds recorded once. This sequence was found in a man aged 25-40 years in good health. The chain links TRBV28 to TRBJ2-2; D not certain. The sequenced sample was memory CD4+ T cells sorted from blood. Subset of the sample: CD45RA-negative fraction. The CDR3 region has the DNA TGTGCCAGCAGCAATACCGTAGAGCTGTTTTTT. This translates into CASSNTVELFF.